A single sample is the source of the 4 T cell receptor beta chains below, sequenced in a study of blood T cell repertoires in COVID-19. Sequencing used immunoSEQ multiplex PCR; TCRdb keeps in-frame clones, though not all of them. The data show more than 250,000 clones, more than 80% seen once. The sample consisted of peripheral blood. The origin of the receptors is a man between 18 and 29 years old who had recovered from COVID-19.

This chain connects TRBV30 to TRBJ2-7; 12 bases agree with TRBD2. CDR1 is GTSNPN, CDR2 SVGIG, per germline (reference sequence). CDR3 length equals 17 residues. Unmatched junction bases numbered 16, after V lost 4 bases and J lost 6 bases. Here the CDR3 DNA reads TGTGCCTGGAACCTCGGGACTAGCGGGCCGCCAACCCTCGAGCAGTACTTC. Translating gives CAWNLGTSGPPTLEQYF. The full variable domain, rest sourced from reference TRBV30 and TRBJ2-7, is SQTIHQWPATLVQPVGSPLSLECTVEGTSNPNLYWYRQAAGRGLQLLFYSVGIGQISSEVPQNLSASRPQDRQFILSSKKLLLSDSGFYLCAWNLGTSGPPTLEQYFGPGTRLTVT.

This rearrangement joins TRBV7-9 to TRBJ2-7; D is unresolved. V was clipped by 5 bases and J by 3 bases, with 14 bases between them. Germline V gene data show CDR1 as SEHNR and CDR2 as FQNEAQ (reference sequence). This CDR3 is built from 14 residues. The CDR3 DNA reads TGTGCCAGCAGCCCCTTACAATCGGGCTACGAGCAGTACTTC. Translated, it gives CASSPLQSGYEQYF. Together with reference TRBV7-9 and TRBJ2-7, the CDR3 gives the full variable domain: DTGVSQNPRHKITKRGQNVTFRCDPISEHNRLYWYRQTLGQGPEFLTYFQNEAQLEKSRLLSDRFSAERPKGSFSTLEIQRTEQGDSAMYLCASSPLQSGYEQYFGPGTRLTVT.

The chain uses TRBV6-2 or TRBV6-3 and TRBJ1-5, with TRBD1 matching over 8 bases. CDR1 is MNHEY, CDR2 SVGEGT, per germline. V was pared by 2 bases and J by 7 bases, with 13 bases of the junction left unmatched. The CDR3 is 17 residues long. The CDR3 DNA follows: TGTGCCAGCAGTTACGGAGCAGGGGGCTTACTCGGGCAGCCCCAGCATTTT. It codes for CASSYGAGGLLGQPQHF.

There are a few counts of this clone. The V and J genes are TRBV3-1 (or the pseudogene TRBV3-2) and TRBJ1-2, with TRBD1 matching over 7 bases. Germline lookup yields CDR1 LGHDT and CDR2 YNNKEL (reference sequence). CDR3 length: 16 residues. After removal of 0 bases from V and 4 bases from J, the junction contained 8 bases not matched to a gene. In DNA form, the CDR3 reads TGTGCCAGCAGCCAAGAACGGAGACAGGGAGCCTATGGCTACACCTTC. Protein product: CASSQERRQGAYGYTF.